One and the same sample provided the 16 T cell receptor beta chains below, sequenced in a study of cytomegalovirus exposure and HLA in healthy donors. Primers for the PCR totalled 60 Vbeta and 13 Jbeta. The data were produced by immunoSEQ multiplex PCR, yet TCRdb's version contains in-frame clones alone and is incomplete. Counted here are about 190,000 clones, roughly 80% occurring once; the ten biggest clones make up less than 4.5%. Sample: PBMCs. Source of these receptors: a man aged 50-59 years in good health and CMV-seronegative.

The gene calls are TRBV4-3 and TRBJ2-5, with 7 bases matching TRBD1. Germline CDR1 and CDR2: LGHNA and YSLEER. V lost 4 bases to trimming and J lost 5 bases; unmatched junction nucleotides: 10. The CDR3 contains 15 residues. The CDR3 loop reads CASSPMTGKAETQYF. CDR3 sequence (DNA): TGCGCCAGCAGCCCTATGACAGGGAAAGCGGAGACCCAGTACTTC.

The rearrangement links TRBV2 to TRBJ2-7, with TRBD2 identical over 7 bases. Germline V gene sequence: CDR1 SNHLY, CDR2 FYNNEI. The trim removed 5 bases at V and 6 bases at J, leaving 10 bases unmatched. The CDR3 loop spans 14 amino acids. CDR3 in amino acids: CASSPRSWEGEQYF. CDR3 nucleotide sequence: TGTGCCAGCAGTCCCAGGTCTTGGGAGGGCGAGCAGTACTTC.

This rearrangement joins TRBV27 to TRBJ2-5, with D perhaps TRBD1 (6 bases). The end of the DNA is better explained by TRBJ2-7, so the J call may be wrong. The germline V gene has CDR1 MNHEY and CDR2 SMNVEV (reference sequence). This CDR3 region has 13 residues. The CDR3 region has the DNA TGTGCCAGCAGTCACAGGGCCGGGGACGAGCAGTACTTC. Translating gives CASSHRAGDEQYF.

The chain employs TRBV11-2 and TRBJ1-1; D unclear. Trimming removed 5 bases from V and 1 base from J, with 11 bases in between. Per germline, CDR1 SGHAT and CDR2 FQNNGV. This CDR3 is built from 14 residues. CDR3 sequence: CASSPPWANTEAFF. The CDR3 DNA sequence: TGTGCCAGCAGCCCGCCATGGGCGAACACTGAAGCTTTCTTT. The full variable domain, completed using reference TRBV11-2 and TRBJ1-1, is EAGVAQSPRYKIIEKRQSVAFWCNPISGHATLYWYQQILGQGPKLLIQFQNNGVVDDSQLPKDRFSAERLKGVDSTLKIQPAKLEDSAVYLCASSPPWANTEAFFGQGTRLTVV.

The V call is TRBV7-3, the J call TRBJ2-6, with D perhaps TRBD1 (6 bases). The V end was cut by 2 bases, the J end by 3 bases, with 11 bases between. Germline CDR1 and CDR2: SGHTA and FQGTGA. The CDR3 length is 16 residues. The CDR3 DNA reads TGTGCCAGCAGCTTACTTCAGGGGCTTGGGGCCAACGTCCTGACTTTC. This translates into CASSLLQGLGANVLTF.

The chain combines TRBV6-6 with TRBJ1-3, with TRBD1 as a possible D gene (5 bases). Germline assignment: CDR1 MNHNY and CDR2 SVGAGI (reference sequence). The CDR3 extends over 14 amino acids. The V and J ends lost 4 bases and 2 bases respectively, with 9 bases between them. CDR3 loop: CASSWGDPGNTIYF. In DNA, the CDR3 is TGTGCCAGCAGTTGGGGGGATCCTGGAAACACCATATATTTT.

The chain uses TRBV10-3 and TRBJ1-5, with 7 nucleotides matching TRBD1. This CDR3 has 13 amino acids. V gave up 3 bases and J gave up 11 bases; unmatched junction bases: 7. Germline V gene data show CDR1 as ENHRY and CDR2 as SYGVKD. CDR3: CAISERGPGAQHF. The DNA of the CDR3 is TGTGCCATCAGTGAAAGGGGGCCCGGGGCCCAGCATTTT.

The chain recombines TRBV12-5 with TRBJ1-6; TRBD1 matches 7 bases. Unmatched junction bases numbered 2, after V lost 8 bases and J lost 7 bases. The CDR3 runs 12 residues. CDR1 is LGHNT and CDR2 is FRNRAP in the germline V gene. CDR3 region: CASSGQNSPLHF. The CDR3 nucleotides are TGTGCTAGTTCGGGACAGAATTCACCCCTCCACTTT.

On this clone itself: Other DNA sequences in this specimen translate into the identical CDR3. V usage is TRBV5-1 and J usage is TRBJ1-4; D remains unclear. Trimming cost V 0 bases and J 3 bases, with 9 bases left between them. This CDR3 comprises 15 residues. CDR1 and CDR2 from the germline V gene are SGHRS and YFSETQ. Written as DNA, the CDR3 is TGCGCCAGCAGCTTGGGGGAGGCTCCTAATGAAAAACTGTTTTTT. This encodes CASSLGEAPNEKLFF.

The rearrangement uses TRBV7-6 and TRBJ1-2; unclear D gene. Looked up from germline, CDR1 is SGHVS and CDR2 is FNYEAQ. CDR3 length: 14 residues. CDR3 nucleotide sequence: TGTGCGCTTGGGGAGGGATTGAATGTAGGTGGCTACACCTTC. It specifies CALGEGLNVGGYTF.

This clone was detected a few times. Distinct nucleotide sequences in the sample also encode this CDR3. The V gene is TRBV7-2, the J gene TRBJ1-5, with D maybe TRBD1 (6 bases). V lost 1 base to trimming and J lost 2 bases, with 9 bases between them. The germline V gene encodes CDR1 SGHTA and CDR2 FQGNSA. This CDR3 region has 15 residues. This CDR3 is CASSLEGGGNQPQHF. DNA for the CDR3: TGTGCCAGCAGCTTAGAAGGGGGAGGCAATCAGCCCCAGCATTTT.

J is TRBJ2-7 and V is TRBV10-1, with a tentative D call TRBD1 (6 bases). Germline V gene lookup returns CDR1 WNHNN and CDR2 SYGVQD (reference sequence). The V end lost 0 bases, the J end lost 4 bases, and 13 bases lay between the germline ends. CDR3 length: 15 amino acids. Here the CDR3 DNA reads TGCGCCAGCAGTGAGTCGAGGACAGACCCTTACGAGCAGTACTTC. Translated, it gives CASSESRTDPYEQYF.

Only a few counts were recorded for this clone. J is TRBJ2-1 and V is TRBV9; tentatively, D is TRBD2 (6 bases). V lost 1 base, J lost 6 bases, and 14 bases lay in between. CDR1 and CDR2 from the germline V gene are SGDLS and YYNGEE. This CDR3 contains 15 residues. The CDR3 is CASSVRGLRGNEQFF. The DNA for the CDR3 is TGTGCCAGCAGCGTACGCGGGCTGCGGGGCAATGAGCAGTTCTTC.

The V call is TRBV2, the J call TRBJ2-7; the D gene is possibly TRBD1 (6 bases). Germline lookup yields CDR1 SNHLY and CDR2 FYNNEI. The germline V and J ends were trimmed by 10 bases and 7 bases, with 23 bases remaining between them. The CDR3 consists of 14 residues. The CDR3 bases are TGTGCCACCACCCTGGACAGTCCTGTAGGTGAGCAGTACTTC. Protein sequence: CATTLDSPVGEQYF.

The V and J genes are TRBV5-1 and TRBJ2-5; D call uncertain. The CDR3 loop spans 13 amino acids. Between the trimmed V and J ends, which lost 6 bases and 2 bases, there was a span of 11 bases. In germline, CDR1 is SGHRS, CDR2 YFSETQ. The CDR3 region is CASKLAFQETQYF. The CDR3 nucleotides are TGCGCCAGCAAGCTCGCATTTCAAGAGACCCAGTACTTC.

The chain combines TRBV21-1 with TRBJ2-7; the table's TRBD1 call for D was not verified on the DNA. TRBV21-1 has pseudogene status. The CDR3 has 15 amino acids. CDR3 amino acids: CASSLGGRGLYEQYF. In DNA, the CDR3 is TGTGCCAGCAGCTTAGGGGGAAGGGGGCTGTACGAGCAGTACTTC.